This is a list of T cell receptor beta chains from one sample in a study of blood T cell repertoires in COVID-19. The data were produced by immunoSEQ multiplex PCR, yet TCRdb's version contains in-frame clones alone and is incomplete. The table shows some 160,000 clones, with roughly 80% occurring only once. Sequenced sample: peripheral blood. The receptors were gathered from a man in his 70s with active or convalescent COVID-19. Both conserved end residues are part of each CDR3. A D gene is named only where the DNA matches it firmly. Clone size is stated in some rows and not others, as once, few, many or a class when expanded.

J: TRBJ2-7
V: TRBV6-5
D: TRBD2
size: once
length: 16
DNA: TGTGCCAGCAGTTACCTCACTAGCGGGAGTGTCGGCGAGCAGTACTTC
CDR3: CASSYLTSGSVGEQYF

J: TRBJ2-1
V: TRBV28
D: NA
size: NA
length: 15
DNA: TGTGCCAGCAGTTTATTTCTAGCCGGATACAATGAGCAGTTCTTC
CDR3: CASSLFLAGYNEQFF

J: TRBJ2-1
V: TRBV5-4
D: TRBD2
size: NA
length: 15
DNA: TGTGCCAGCAGCTCAGGGACTAGCGGGAAGGCTGAGCAGTTCTTC
CDR3: CASSSGTSGKAEQFF

J: TRBJ2-3
V: TRBV9
D: TRBD2
size: NA
length: 14
DNA: TGTGCCAGCAGCGTAGAAGGGAGGGGAGATACGCAGTATTTT
CDR3: CASSVEGRGDTQYF

J: TRBJ2-2
V: TRBV27
D: TRBD1
size: NA
length: 18
DNA: TGTGCCAGCAGTTTATCGCCTTCCTGGACAGGGGGAACCGGGGAGCTGTTTTTT
CDR3: CASSLSPSWTGGTGELFF

J: TRBJ2-1
V: TRBV19
D: TRBD1
size: once
length: 15
DNA: TGTGCCAGTAGGGGACAGGGGGGCCCCTACAATGAGCAGTTCTTC
CDR3: CASRGQGGPYNEQFF

J: TRBJ2-1
V: TRBV24-1
D: NA
size: NA
length: 17
DNA: TGTGCCACCAGTGATTCCCAGGGCGCTACCTCCTACAATGAGCAGTTCTTC
CDR3: CATSDSQGATSYNEQFF

J: TRBJ1-2
V: TRBV19
D: NA
size: NA
length: 13
DNA: TGTGCCAGTAGTACGCCAGGGTTCTTTGGCTACACCTTC
CDR3: CASSTPGFFGYTF

J: TRBJ1-6
V: TRBV7-9
D: NA
size: few
length: 13
DNA: TGTGCCAGCAGCTTAGTACTTCCCGGACCCCTCCACTTT
CDR3: CASSLVLPGPLHF

J: TRBJ2-5
V: TRBV6-2/TRBV6-3
D: NA
size: NA
length: 13
DNA: TGTGCCAGCAGTAGGACAGTCCAAGAGACCCAGTACTTC
CDR3: CASSRTVQETQYF

J: TRBJ2-3
V: TRBV18
D: TRBD1
size: NA
length: 17
DNA: TGTGCCAGCTCATTCACTACCGGGACAGGGGTCACAGATACGCAGTATTTT
CDR3: CASSFTTGTGVTDTQYF

J: TRBJ1-2
V: TRBV5-5
D: TRBD1
size: NA
length: 14
DNA: TGTGCCAGCAGTTACGGCGGGACAGGCTATGGCTACACCTTC
CDR3: CASSYGGTGYGYTF

J: TRBJ2-1
V: TRBV7-9
D: TRBD1
size: NA
length: 16
DNA: TGTGCCAGCAGCTTAGGTCGACAGGGGTTTTACAATGAGCAGTTCTTC
CDR3: CASSLGRQGFYNEQFF

J: TRBJ2-2
V: TRBV10-3
D: NA
size: few
length: 15
DNA: TGTGCCATCAGGGGCCAGAAGCCGAACACCGGGGAGCTGTTTTTT
CDR3: CAIRGQKPNTGELFF

J: TRBJ2-5
V: TRBV5-1
D: NA
size: once
length: 15
DNA: TGCGCCAGCAGCCCGAGTGGGCAGGGCCAAGAGACCCAGTACTTC
CDR3: CASSPSGQGQETQYF

J: TRBJ2-1
V: TRBV6-6
D: NA
size: NA
length: 14
DNA: TGTGCCAGCACCTCCGGGACAACCGCGAATGAGCAGTTCTTC
CDR3: CASTSGTTANEQFF

J: TRBJ2-1
V: TRBV6-5
D: TRBD2
size: NA
length: 14
DNA: TGTGCCAGCAGTTACGGCCGGGGGGAATACGAGCAGTTCTTC
CDR3: CASSYGRGEYEQFF